This T cell receptor (beta chain) appears in the sequencing data of a study of chemoradiotherapy in HPV16-positive cancers. Sequencing was performed with immunoSEQ multiplex PCR; in TCRdb, only in-frame clones are kept and a portion is missing. The sample has approximately 27,000 clones, roughly 82% seen once; the top ten hold over 4.5%. With 8 bases clipped from V and 5 bases from J, the junction kept 9 bases outside the gene matches. The CDR3 totals 14 residues. Germline loops: CDR1 ENHRY, CDR2 SYGVKD. Notes on the study in general: Only two HPV16-positive patients supplied the functional HPV-specificity definition.

Turning to this clone: Its antigen is currently unknown.

This specimen consisted of blood, obtained from a patient who underwent chemoradiotherapy. This rearrangement joins TRBV10-3 to TRBJ1-2; TRBD1 aligns across 9 bases. The source of this sequence is a human donor with HPV-associated anogenital cancer. The CDR3 sequence: CAIDPGQGIYGYTF. As DNA, the CDR3 is TGTGCCATCGATCCGGGACAGGGAATATATGGCTACACCTTC.